This T cell receptor beta chain was identified in a study of CD8 T cells in ankylosing spondylitis. Whole-study results and caveats: Peripheral blood held disease-linked clones only at relatively low frequency, and these were CD8+. Disease-associated clones were reportedly significantly overrepresented in matched ankylosing spondylitis synovial fluid.

V was pared by 2 bases and J by 0 bases, with 13 bases between. CDR3 length: 16 amino acids. Germline-derived CDR1 and CDR2 are MNHEY and SVGAGI. 5'-RACE, quantitative and with molecular barcodes, yielded the TCR beta libraries. TCRdb reprocessed the 5' RACE reads via MiXCR and lists one record per CDR3 protein. Of over 100,000 distinct CDR3 sequences listed, roughly 7.3% were seen once; the top ten hold 12%. This clonotype was seen repeatedly, ten times or more. Antigen: not known. The rearrangement links TRBV6-5 to TRBJ1-1; weak D call: TRBD1 (5 bases). The specimen sequenced was blood, either unsorted or a sorted T cell fraction (not recorded which). This TCR came from a male donor with ankylosing spondylitis or in good health (not recorded which). The CDR3 region is CASSYPVDRLNTEAFF. In DNA form, the CDR3 reads TGTGCCAGCAGTTACCCCGTTGACAGACTGAACACTGAAGCTTTCTTT.